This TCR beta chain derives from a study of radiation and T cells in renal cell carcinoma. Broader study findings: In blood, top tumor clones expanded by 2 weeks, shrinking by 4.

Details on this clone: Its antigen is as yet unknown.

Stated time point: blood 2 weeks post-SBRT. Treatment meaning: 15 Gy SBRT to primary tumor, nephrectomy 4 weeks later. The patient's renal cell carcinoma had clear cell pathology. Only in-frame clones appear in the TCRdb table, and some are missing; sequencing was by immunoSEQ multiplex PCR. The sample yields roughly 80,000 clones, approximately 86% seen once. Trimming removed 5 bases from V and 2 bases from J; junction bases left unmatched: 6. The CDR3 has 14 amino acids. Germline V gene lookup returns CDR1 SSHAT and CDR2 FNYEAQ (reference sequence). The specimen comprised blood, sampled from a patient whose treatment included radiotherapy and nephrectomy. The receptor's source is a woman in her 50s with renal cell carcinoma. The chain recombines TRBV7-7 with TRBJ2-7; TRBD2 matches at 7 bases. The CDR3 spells CASSEGRAAYEQYF. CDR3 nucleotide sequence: TGTGCCAGCAGCGAAGGGAGGGCCGCCTACGAGCAGTACTTC.